The clone carrying this T cell receptor (beta chain) was counted many times. The sample belongs to a study of regulatory T cells in long-lasting Graves disease. Library construction for TCR beta used iRepertoire HTBI primers and Arm-PCR of CDR3 regions. TCRdb itself ran the multiplex PCR reads through MiXCR, one entry per CDR3 protein. The table records approximately 350,000 distinct CDR3 sequences, 12% of them present only once. The V gene's germline CDR1 is MNHNS and CDR2 SASEGT. The CDR3 contains 14 residues. With 7 bases clipped from V and 4 bases from J, the junction kept 10 bases outside the gene matches. Time point indicated: newly diagnosed GD, antithyroid drugs for less than 3 months. Scientists built the TCR library using RNA that was extracted from PBMCs. These data also formed part of another study, on T cells in Graves' hyperthyroidism and ophthalmopathy. Per that paper: Those patients with uncontrolled infection, other autoimmune disease, pregnancy or lactation were excluded.

The receptor comes from a woman aged 18-29 years with Graves disease. The gene calls are TRBV6-1 and TRBJ2-7, with TRBD1 identical over 7 bases. This specimen consisted of peripheral blood mononuclear cells (PBMCs), obtained at new diagnosis, from a patient treated with antithyroid drugs. CDR3 coding DNA: TGTGCCAGCACCACCGGACAGGCCCATTACGAGCAGTACGTC. It codes for CASTTGQAHYEQYV.